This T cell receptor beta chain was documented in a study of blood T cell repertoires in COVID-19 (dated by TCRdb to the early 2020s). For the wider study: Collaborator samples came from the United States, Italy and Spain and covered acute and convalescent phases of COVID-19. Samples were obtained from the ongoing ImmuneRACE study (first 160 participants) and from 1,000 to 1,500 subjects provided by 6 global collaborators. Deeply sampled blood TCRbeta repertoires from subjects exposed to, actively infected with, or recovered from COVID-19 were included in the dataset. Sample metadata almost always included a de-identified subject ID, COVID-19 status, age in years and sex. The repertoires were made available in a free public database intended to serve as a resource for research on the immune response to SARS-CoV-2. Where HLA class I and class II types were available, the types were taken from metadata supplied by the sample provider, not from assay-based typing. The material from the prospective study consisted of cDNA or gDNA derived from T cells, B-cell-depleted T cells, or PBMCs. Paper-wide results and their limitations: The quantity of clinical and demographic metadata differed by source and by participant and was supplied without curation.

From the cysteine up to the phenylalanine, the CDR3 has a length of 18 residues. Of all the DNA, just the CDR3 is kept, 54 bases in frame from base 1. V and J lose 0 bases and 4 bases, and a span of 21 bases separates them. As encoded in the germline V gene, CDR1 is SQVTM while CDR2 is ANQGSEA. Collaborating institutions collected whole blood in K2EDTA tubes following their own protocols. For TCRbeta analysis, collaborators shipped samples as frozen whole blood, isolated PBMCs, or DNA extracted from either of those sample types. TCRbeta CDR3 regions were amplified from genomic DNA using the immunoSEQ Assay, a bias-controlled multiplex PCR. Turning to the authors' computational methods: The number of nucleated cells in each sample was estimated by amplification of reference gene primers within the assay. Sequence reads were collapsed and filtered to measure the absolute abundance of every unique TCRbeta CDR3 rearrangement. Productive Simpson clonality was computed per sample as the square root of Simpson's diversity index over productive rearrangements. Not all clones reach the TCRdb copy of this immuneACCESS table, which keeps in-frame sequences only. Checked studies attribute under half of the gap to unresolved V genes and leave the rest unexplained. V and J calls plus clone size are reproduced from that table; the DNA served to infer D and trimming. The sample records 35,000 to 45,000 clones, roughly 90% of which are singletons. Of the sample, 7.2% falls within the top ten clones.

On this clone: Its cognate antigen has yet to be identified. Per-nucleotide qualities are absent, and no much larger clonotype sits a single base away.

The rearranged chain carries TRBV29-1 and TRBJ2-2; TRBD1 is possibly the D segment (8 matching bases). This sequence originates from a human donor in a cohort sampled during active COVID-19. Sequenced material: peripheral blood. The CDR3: CSVEDRRETGASTGELFF. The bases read TGCAGCGTTGAAGATCGGCGGGAGACAGGGGCGAGCACCGGGGAGCTGTTTTTT.